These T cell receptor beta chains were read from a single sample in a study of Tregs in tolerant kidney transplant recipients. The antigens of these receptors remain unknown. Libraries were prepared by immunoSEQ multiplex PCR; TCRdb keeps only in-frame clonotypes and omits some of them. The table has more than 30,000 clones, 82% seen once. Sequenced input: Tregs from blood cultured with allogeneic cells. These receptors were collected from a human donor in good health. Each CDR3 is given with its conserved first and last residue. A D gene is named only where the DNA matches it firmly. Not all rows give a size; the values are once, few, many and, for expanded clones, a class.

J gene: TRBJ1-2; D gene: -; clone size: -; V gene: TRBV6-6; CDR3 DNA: TGTGCCAGCAGTTACCGCCCTGAAGGCTATGGCTACACCTTC; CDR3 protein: CASSYRPEGYGYTF
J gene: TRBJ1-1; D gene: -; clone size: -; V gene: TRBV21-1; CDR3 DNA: TGTGCCAGCAGCAAAGAGTCCCCGACAGCCATGAACACTGAAGCTTTCTTT; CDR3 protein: CASSKESPTAMNTEAFF
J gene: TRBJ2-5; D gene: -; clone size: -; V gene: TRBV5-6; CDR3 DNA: TGTGCCAGCAGCTTGGTTAGAGAGACCCAGTACTTC; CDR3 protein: CASSLVRETQYF
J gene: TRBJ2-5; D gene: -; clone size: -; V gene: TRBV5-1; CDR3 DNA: TGCGCCAGCAGTTGGGGAGGGGGAGAGACCCAGTACTTC; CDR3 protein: CASSWGGGETQYF
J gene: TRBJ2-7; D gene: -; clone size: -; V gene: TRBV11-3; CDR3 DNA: TGTGCCAGCAGCTTAGATCCAGGATCCCACGGCGAGCAGTACTTC; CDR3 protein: CASSLDPGSHGEQYF
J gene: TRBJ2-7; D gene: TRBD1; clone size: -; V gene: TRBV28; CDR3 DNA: TGTGCCCGCGCGTCCAGGCAGGGGGTGAGGCGGATACAAGGCGTGAAGCAGTACTTC; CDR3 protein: CARASRQGVRRIQGVKQYF
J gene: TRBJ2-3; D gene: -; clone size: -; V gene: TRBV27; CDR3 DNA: TGTGCCAGCAGTTCCCGGGCCCGGGGTAGGGACACCCAACGGGATACGCAGTATTTT; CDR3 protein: CASSSRARGRDTQRDTQYF
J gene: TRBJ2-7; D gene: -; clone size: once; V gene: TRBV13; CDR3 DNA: TGTGCCAGCAGTTGGACAGTCTACGAGCAGTACTTC; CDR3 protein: CASSWTVYEQYF
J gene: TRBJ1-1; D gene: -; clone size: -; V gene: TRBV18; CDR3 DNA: TGTGCCAGCTCACCGAACAGAGTTAGAGCTTTCTTT; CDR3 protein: CASSPNRVRAFF
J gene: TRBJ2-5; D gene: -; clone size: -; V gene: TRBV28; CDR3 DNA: TGTGCCAGCAGTCTATCGGCCCGACAAGAGACCCAGTACTTC; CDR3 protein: CASSLSARQETQYF
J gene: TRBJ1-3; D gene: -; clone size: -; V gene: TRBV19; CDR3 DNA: TGTGCCAGTACCCTCGCTGGAGGGCCCCTCTTTACCGGAAACACCATATATTTT; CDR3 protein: CASTLAGGPLFTGNTIYF
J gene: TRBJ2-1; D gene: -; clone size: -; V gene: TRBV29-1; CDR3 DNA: TGCAGCGTTTTAGAGCGGAGGACGATTATGGAGCAGTTCTTC; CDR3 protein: CSVLERRTIMEQFF
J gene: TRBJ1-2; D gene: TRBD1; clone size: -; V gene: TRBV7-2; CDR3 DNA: TGTGCCAGCAGCTTAATGGACAGGAATTACTATGGCTACACCTTC; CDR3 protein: CASSLMDRNYYGYTF
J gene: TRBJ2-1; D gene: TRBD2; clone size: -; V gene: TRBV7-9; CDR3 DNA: TGTGCCAGCAGCTCAGCGGGGAATGAGCAGTTCTTC; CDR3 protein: CASSSAGNEQFF
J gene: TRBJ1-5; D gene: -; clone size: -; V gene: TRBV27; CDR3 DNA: TGTGCCAGCAGTCCCTTTGGGAATCAGCCCCAGCATTTT; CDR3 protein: CASSPFGNQPQHF
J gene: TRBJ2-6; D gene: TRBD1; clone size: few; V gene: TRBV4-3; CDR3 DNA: TGCGCCAGCAGCCAATCCCGGACAGGGTTAGGGCGTCTCTCTGGGGCCAACGTCCTGACTTTC; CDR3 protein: CASSQSRTGLGRLSGANVLTF
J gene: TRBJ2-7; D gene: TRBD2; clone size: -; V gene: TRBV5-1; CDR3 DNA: TGCGCCAGTGGAAGCGGGAGGTACTACGAGCAGTACTTC; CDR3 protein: CASGSGRYYEQYF
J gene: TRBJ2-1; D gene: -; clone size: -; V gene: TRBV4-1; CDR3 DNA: TGCGCCAGCAGCCCCCGGCCCGAGGTTGATGAGCAGTTCTTC; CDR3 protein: CASSPRPEVDEQFF
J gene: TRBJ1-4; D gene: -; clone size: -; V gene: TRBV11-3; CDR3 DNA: TGTGCCAGCAGCTTTTCGGGCGAAAAACTGTTTTTT; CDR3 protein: CASSFSGEKLFF
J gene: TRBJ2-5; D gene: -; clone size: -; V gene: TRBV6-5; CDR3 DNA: TGTGCCAGCAGGACGGGCAGCGCTGAAGAGACCCAGTACTTC; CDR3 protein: CASRTGSAEETQYF
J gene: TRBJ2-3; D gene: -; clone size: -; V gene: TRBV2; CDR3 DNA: TGTGCCAGCCTCCTGAATCCCGGAGGAGATACGCAGTATTTT; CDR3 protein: CASLLNPGGDTQYF
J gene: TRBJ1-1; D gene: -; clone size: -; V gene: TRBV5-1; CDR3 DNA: TGCGCCAGCAGCGAGCAGGGACTGAACACTGAAGCTTTCTTT; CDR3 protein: CASSEQGLNTEAFF
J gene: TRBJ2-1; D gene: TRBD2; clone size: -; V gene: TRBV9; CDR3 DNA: TGTGCCAGCAGCGTAGTGCCCTTCACTAGCGCTTACAATGAGCAGTTCTTC; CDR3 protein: CASSVVPFTSAYNEQFF
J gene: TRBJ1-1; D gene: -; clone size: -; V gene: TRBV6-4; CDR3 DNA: TGTGCCAGCAGTGCACAGCTGAACACTGAAGCTTTCTTT; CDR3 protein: CASSAQLNTEAFF
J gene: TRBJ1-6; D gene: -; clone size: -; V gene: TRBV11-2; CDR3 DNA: TGTGCCAGCAGCCCGCGGGAGGGGAAGAGATCACCCCTCCACTTT; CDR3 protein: CASSPREGKRSPLHF
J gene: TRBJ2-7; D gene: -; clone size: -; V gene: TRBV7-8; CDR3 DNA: TGTGCCAGCAGCATAGATGGAGCCTACGAGCAGTACTTC; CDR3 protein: CASSIDGAYEQYF
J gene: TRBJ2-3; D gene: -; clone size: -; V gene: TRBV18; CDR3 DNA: TGTGCCAGCTCACCGTCAGATACGCAGTATTTT; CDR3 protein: CASSPSDTQYF
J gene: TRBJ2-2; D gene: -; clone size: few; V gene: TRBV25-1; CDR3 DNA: TGTGCCTTCGGTAAACCGAACACCGGGGAGCTGTTTTTT; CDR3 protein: CAFGKPNTGELFF
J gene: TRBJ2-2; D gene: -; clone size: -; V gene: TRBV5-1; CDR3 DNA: TGCGCCAGCAGCTTCGAGGAGCCCGGGGAGCTGTTTTTT; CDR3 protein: CASSFEEPGELFF
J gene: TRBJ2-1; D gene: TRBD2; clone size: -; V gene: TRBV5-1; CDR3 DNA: TGCGCCAGCAGCTTGGGCGGGGGATACTACAATGAGCAGTTCTTC; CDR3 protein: CASSLGGGYYNEQFF
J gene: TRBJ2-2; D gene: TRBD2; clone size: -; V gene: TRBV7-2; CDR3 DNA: TGTGCCAGCAGCTTAAGCGGGGGGTCGAACACCGGGGAGCTGTTTTTT; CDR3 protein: CASSLSGGSNTGELFF
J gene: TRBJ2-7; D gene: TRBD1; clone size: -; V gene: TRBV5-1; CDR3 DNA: TGCGCCAGCAGCTTAGTAGGACAGGGCGCCAACGAGCAGTACTTC; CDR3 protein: CASSLVGQGANEQYF
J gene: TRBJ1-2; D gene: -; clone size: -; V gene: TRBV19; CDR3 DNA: TGTGCCAGTCAACTAAAGTGGGGGTCTAACTATGGCTACACCTTC; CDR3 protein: CASQLKWGSNYGYTF
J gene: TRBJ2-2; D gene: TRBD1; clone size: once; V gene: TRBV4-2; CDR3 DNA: TGTGCCAGCAGCCTAGGGACAGGGTTCACCGGGGAGCTGTTTTTT; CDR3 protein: CASSLGTGFTGELFF
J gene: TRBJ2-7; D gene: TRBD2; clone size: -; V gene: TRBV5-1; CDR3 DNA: TGCGCCAGCTCGCGACGGACTAGCTTCCACGAGCAGTACTTC; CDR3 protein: CASSRRTSFHEQYF
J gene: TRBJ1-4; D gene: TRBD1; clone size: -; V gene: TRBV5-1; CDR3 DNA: TGCGCCAGCAGCTTTACAGGGGAGTTCAGAGAAAAACTGTTTTTT; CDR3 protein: CASSFTGEFREKLFF
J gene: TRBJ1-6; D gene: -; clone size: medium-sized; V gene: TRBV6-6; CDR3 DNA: TGTGCCAGTCGAGGGGGAGCTAATTCACCCCTCCACTTT; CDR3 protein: CASRGGANSPLHF
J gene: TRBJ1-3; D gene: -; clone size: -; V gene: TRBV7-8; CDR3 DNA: TGTGCCAGCAGCCCATCGGTCAACACCATATATTTT; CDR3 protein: CASSPSVNTIYF
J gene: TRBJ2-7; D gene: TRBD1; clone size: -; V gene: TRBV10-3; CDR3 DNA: TGTGCCATCAGTGGATTGGGAGACAGGGCAATACATGGGTACGAGCAGTACTTC; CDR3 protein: CAISGLGDRAIHGYEQYF
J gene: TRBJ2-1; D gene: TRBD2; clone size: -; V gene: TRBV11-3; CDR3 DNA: TGTGCCAGCAGCTTAGCGGGGGGGCGGGATGAGCAGTTCTTC; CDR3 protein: CASSLAGGRDEQFF